This entry lists 19 T cell receptor beta chains sequenced from one sample in a study of regulatory and conventional T cells in RAG deficiency. Generated by immunoSEQ multiplex PCR, the TCRdb table keeps only in-frame clones and is missing some. This repertoire shows more than 30,000 clones, 80% to 90% found once; its top ten account for about 5%. These data also featured in a second study, about regulatory T cells. That study adds: The primer mix had 52 TRBV and 13 TRBJ primers.

Sequencing was carried out using CD8+ T cells sorted from blood. These TCRs come from a human donor in good health.

The genes are TRBV2 and TRBJ2-4; 9 nucleotides line up with TRBD1. This CDR3 is 15 amino acids long. In germline, CDR1 is SNHLY, CDR2 FYNNEI. Germline trimming cut 6 bases from V and 5 bases from J; bases unmatched to any gene: 8. DNA for the CDR3: TGTGCCAGCAGAGGATTGGGACAGGGTCAAAACATTCAGTACTTC. This codes for CASRGLGQGQNIQYF.

The chain combines TRBV27 with TRBJ1-1, with 9 positions matching TRBD1. J gave up 4 bases and V 7 bases, and 7 bases lay outside the gene matches. The CDR3 runs 14 residues. Germline V gene data show CDR1 as MNHEY and CDR2 as SMNVEV (reference sequence). The CDR3 nucleotides are TGTGCCAGCATGGGGACAGGGAGGGCCACTGAAGCTTTCTTT. Amino acids: CASMGTGRATEAFF.

The chain carries TRBV6-5 and TRBJ1-3; D may be TRBD1 (5 bases). Germline CDR1 reads MNHEY; CDR2 reads SVGAGI. V lost 0 bases and J 0 bases, leaving 9 bases between the germline ends. The CDR3 contains 16 residues. The CDR3 region has the DNA TGTGCCAGCAGTTACTCGGGGGAACTCTCTGGAAACACCATATATTTT. This translates into CASSYSGELSGNTIYF.

The chain uses TRBV6-9 and TRBJ1-1; the D is unclear. This CDR3 is 12 amino acids long. V lost 8 bases to trimming and J lost 5 bases, with 12 bases between them. Per the germline V gene, CDR1 is MNHGY and CDR2 is SVAAGI. The CDR3 nucleotides read TGTGCCAGCCCCGCCCGAGGAACTGAAGCTTTCTTT. It yields the protein CASPARGTEAFF.

The chain joins TRBV27 to TRBJ2-3, with unresolved D. Germline CDR1 reads MNHEY; CDR2 reads SMNVEV (reference sequence). The CDR3 is 15 amino acids. Trimming shortened V by 4 bases and J by 6 bases, and 17 bases separated the two germline ends. In DNA form, the CDR3 reads TGTGCCAGCAGTTCCCTTGAAACCCTCTCGGATACGCAGTATTTT. Its translation is CASSSLETLSDTQYF.

V gene TRBV6-1 combines with J gene TRBJ1-1, with unresolved D. The CDR3 totals 11 residues. Germline CDR1 MNHNS, CDR2 SASEGT. V was trimmed by 7 bases and J by 0 bases, leaving 3 bases between them. This CDR3 is CASTVNTEAFF. The DNA of the CDR3 is TGTGCCAGCACAGTGAACACTGAAGCTTTCTTT.

The V call is TRBV2, the J call TRBJ1-5, with D possibly matching TRBD1 (6 bases). V lost 2 bases and J 6 bases, leaving 11 bases between the germline ends. From germline, CDR1 is SNHLY and CDR2 FYNNEI. This CDR3 has 14 residues. The CDR3 region has the DNA TGTGCCAGCAGTGAATTGGGGGCTCGTCAGCCCCAGCATTTT. Residues: CASSELGARQPQHF.

The V and J genes are TRBV30 and TRBJ2-1; the D gene is possibly TRBD1 (5 bases). V lost 5 bases and J lost 5, with 10 bases in between. Germline loops: CDR1 GTSNPN, CDR2 SVGIG (reference sequence). This CDR3 has 12 amino acids. CDR3 sequence (DNA): TGTGCCTGGGGACAAGTTAACAATGAGCAGTTCTTC. Translated: CAWGQVNNEQFF. Together with reference TRBV30 and TRBJ2-1, the CDR3 gives the full variable domain: SQTIHQWPATLVQPVGSPLSLECTVEGTSNPNLYWYRQAAGRGLQLLFYSVGIGQISSEVPQNLSASRPQDRQFILSSKKLLLSDSGFYLCAWGQVNNEQFFGPGTRLTVL.

The chain employs TRBV10-1 and TRBJ1-3; no clear D gene. The CDR3 runs to 11 residues. Trimming cost V 3 bases and J 10 bases, with 7 bases left between them. Germline V lookup: CDR1 WNHNN, CDR2 SYGVQD (reference sequence). CDR3 nucleotide sequence: TGCGCCAGCAGTGATGGGTCAACCATATATTTT. Translation: CASSDGSTIYF.

The V call is TRBV7-8, the J call TRBJ1-2; D not certain. Trimming took 5 bases from V and 1 from J, leaving 8 bases between them. Germline V CDR1 and CDR2: SGHVS, FQNEAQ. This CDR3 is built from 13 residues. This CDR3 is CASSLSNNYGYTF. The CDR3 nucleotides are TGTGCCAGCAGCCTATCGAATAACTATGGCTACACCTTC.

This chain joins TRBV12-5 and TRBJ1-2, with D possibly TRBD1 on 6 matching bases. The ends were cut back, 1 base at V and 2 bases at J, with 11 bases in the middle. Germline V gene lookup returns CDR1 LGHNT and CDR2 FRNRAP. The CDR3 has 15 amino acids. The CDR3 loop reads CASGLAEDSNYGYTF. The CDR3 DNA reads TGTGCTAGTGGTTTGGCCGAGGACAGCAACTATGGCTACACCTTC.

Here the CDR3 DNA reads TGTGCCAGCAGGGATACAGGGTCTGAAGCTTTCTTT. Its protein is CASRDTGSEAFF. The chain recombines TRBV2 with TRBJ1-1; tentative D call: TRBD1 (6 bases). This CDR3 spans 12 amino acids. CDR1 and CDR2 (germline): SNHLY, FYNNEI. Between the trimmed V and J ends, which lost 6 bases and 6 bases, there was a span of 11 bases.

The rearrangement uses TRBV27 and TRBJ2-2; D call uncertain. This CDR3 region has 13 residues. Germline lookup yields CDR1 MNHEY and CDR2 SMNVEV (reference sequence). The ends were cut back, 4 bases at V and 2 bases at J, with 5 bases in the middle. The CDR3 protein is CASSWGNTGELFF. In nucleotides, the CDR3 is TGTGCCAGCAGTTGGGGAAACACCGGGGAGCTGTTTTTT.

This chain joins TRBV19 and TRBJ1-5; 8 bases map to TRBD1. CDR3 length equals 14 residues. Germline V lookup: CDR1 LNHDA, CDR2 SQIVND (reference sequence). After removal of 5 bases from V and 2 bases from J, the junction contained 2 bases not matched to a gene. The CDR3 DNA sequence: TGTGCCAGTAGTGCGGGACAGGGCAATCAGCCCCAGCATTTT. Amino acid sequence: CASSAGQGNQPQHF.

The CDR3 reads CASSLYVGSQRTEAFF. CDR3 coding DNA: TGTGCCAGCAGTTTATACGTGGGATCCCAACGGACTGAAGCTTTCTTT. The V and J genes are TRBV27 and TRBJ1-1; no clear D. The CDR3 is made up of 16 amino acids. Germline loops: CDR1 MNHEY, CDR2 SMNVEV (reference sequence). The V end lost 1 base, the J end lost 5 bases, and 17 bases lay between the germline ends.

The rearrangement joins TRBV15 to TRBJ2-5; TRBD1 might be the D (6 bases). The CDR3 runs 16 residues. Deletions cut 1 base from V and 2 bases from J, with 14 bases between. Germline V CDR1 and CDR2: LNHNV, YYDKDF (reference sequence). The CDR3 sequence: CATSRGQERRQETQYF. As DNA, the CDR3 is TGTGCCACCAGCAGAGGACAGGAGAGGCGGCAAGAGACCCAGTACTTC.

The V and J genes are TRBV5-4 and TRBJ1-2; 9 nucleotides match TRBD1. The germline V gene encodes CDR1 SGHNT and CDR2 YYREEE (reference sequence). The V segment lost 4 bases and the J segment 5 bases; nucleotides outside the gene matches: 3. This CDR3 contains 13 residues. Here the CDR3 reads CASSPDRGYGYTF. As DNA, the CDR3 is TGTGCCAGCAGCCCGGACAGGGGATATGGCTACACCTTC.

This clone appeared a single time. The gene calls are TRBV30 and TRBJ1-1; D gene uncertain. The CDR3 covers 13 residues. V was shortened by 1 base and J by 0 bases, with 6 bases between the two germline ends. CDR1 and CDR2 from the germline V gene are GTSNPN and SVGIG (reference sequence). CDR3 sequence: CAWSEPVNTEAFF. The CDR3 nucleotides are TGTGCCTGGAGTGAACCGGTGAACACTGAAGCTTTCTTT.

The chain carries TRBV27 and TRBJ2-2; a weak D match, TRBD1 (5 bases). Germline CDR1 MNHEY, CDR2 SMNVEV (reference sequence). Trimming stripped 2 bases from V and 4 bases from J, with 14 bases between. The CDR3 sequence is 16 residues long. Here the CDR3 DNA reads TGTGCCAGCAGTTTACCTCCAGGGTTGGGCACCGGGGAGCTGTTTTTT. Residues: CASSLPPGLGTGELFF.